These 18 T cell receptor beta chains came from one sample sequenced in a study of T-cell memory formation after mild COVID-19 (dated by TCRdb to the early 2020s). The protocol used for the library was 5' RACE. The sample was run on an Illumina NovaSeq 6000. TCRdb reworked the public reads: Q25 trimming with fastp, MiXCR clone assembly, productive beta chains retained. Rows are combined by CDR3 protein, so each entry shows the most common genes and DNA. Recorded for this sample are 310,000 or so distinct CDR3 sequences; more than 15% of them occurred a single time. The ten largest clones add up to roughly a fifth of the sample. The sequenced sample was PBMCs or a T cell subset sorted from them (not recorded which). The receptors come from a man between 18 and 29 years old who had mild COVID-19 (a few samples of this study predate the infection). The sample titles of this study are shuffled in the database, so cell type and time point are left out; the donor was told from shared clones.

The chain joins TRBV5-1 to TRBJ1-2; no definite D call. The V gene lost 4 bases and the J gene lost 6 bases, with 10 bases spanning the gap. In germline, CDR1 is SGHRS, CDR2 YFSETQ. The CDR3 has 12 residues. DNA for the CDR3: TGCGCCAGCAGCCACGCCTTACATGGCTACACCTTC. It is translated as CASSHALHGYTF.

This clonotype has only a few counts. V and J are TRBV5-1 and TRBJ1-4, with D tentatively TRBD1 (5 bases). The germline V gene encodes CDR1 SGHRS and CDR2 YFSETQ. This CDR3 comprises 13 residues. The germline V and J ends were trimmed by 4 bases and 8 bases, with 12 bases remaining between them. In nucleotides, the CDR3 is TGCGCCAGCAGCCTCGGGGCGAGGGAAAAACTGTTTTTT. Its protein is CASSLGAREKLFF. Together with reference TRBV5-1 and TRBJ1-4, the CDR3 gives the full variable domain: KAGVTQTPRYLIKTRGQQVTLSCSPISGHRSVSWYQQTPGQGLQFLFEYFSETQRNKGNFPGRFSGRQFSNSRSEMNVSTLELGDSALYLCASSLGAREKLFFGSGTQLSVL.

The CDR3 loop reads CASSRRASSYEQYF. The CDR3 coding sequence is TGTGCCAGCAGTAGGCGGGCCTCCTCCTACGAGCAGTACTTC. V usage is TRBV12-3 or TRBV12-4 and J usage is TRBJ2-7; D is possibly TRBD2 (5 bases). The CDR3 runs 14 residues. Deletions cut 5 bases from V and 0 bases from J, with 11 bases between.

This clonotype has just a few counts. The chain joins TRBV5-1 to TRBJ2-7; D might be TRBD1 (5 bases). This CDR3 is built from 13 residues. Germline CDR1 and CDR2: SGHRS and YFSETQ. Trimming left V 1 base short and J 3 bases short, with 8 bases between. The CDR3 reads CASSLTTGYEQYF. Here the CDR3 DNA reads TGCGCCAGCAGCTTGACTACAGGCTACGAGCAGTACTTC.

The rearrangement links TRBV11-2 to TRBJ2-1; 9 nucleotides match TRBD2. V dropped 3 bases and J dropped 3; count of bases not matched to a gene: 6. This CDR3 comprises 16 residues. Germline V gene sequence: CDR1 SGHAT, CDR2 FQNNGV. In DNA form, the CDR3 reads TGTGCCAGCAGCTTCTCCACAGCGGGGGGCTACAATGAGCAGTTCTTC. This sequence encodes CASSFSTAGGYNEQFF. Drawing the rest from reference TRBV11-2 and TRBJ2-1, the complete variable domain is EAGVAQSPRYKIIEKRQSVAFWCNPISGHATLYWYQQILGQGPKLLIQFQNNGVVDDSQLPKDRFSAERLKGVDSTLKIQPAKLEDSAVYLCASSFSTAGGYNEQFFGPGTRLTVL.

The chain is built from TRBV7-2 and TRBJ2-7, with 10 bases aligning to TRBD2. The CDR3 runs 15 residues. From germline, CDR1 is SGHTA and CDR2 FQGNSA. The V segment lost 3 bases and the J segment 3 bases; nucleotides outside the gene matches: 5. CDR3 bases: TGTGCCAGCAGCTTCGAGCGGGGGGGCTACTACGAGCAGTACGTC. This codes for CASSFERGGYYEQYV.

This clonotype was detected a few times. The chain recombines TRBV7-8 with TRBJ2-1; D perhaps matches TRBD1 (6 bases). This CDR3 is built from 14 residues. Looked up from germline, CDR1 is SGHVS and CDR2 is FQNEAQ. Between the trimmed V and J ends, which lost 5 bases and 5 bases, there was a span of 13 bases. CDR3 sequence: CASSPRTANNEQFF. CDR3 DNA sequence: TGTGCCAGCAGCCCACGGACAGCTAACAATGAGCAGTTCTTC.

The chain is built from TRBV24-1 and TRBJ2-1, with D possibly TRBD1 on 6 matching bases. CDR3 length: 15 amino acids. Trimming stripped 2 bases from V and 7 bases from J, with 14 bases between. Germline-derived CDR1 and CDR2 are KGHDR and SFDVKD. The CDR3 DNA sequence: TGTGCCACCAGTGATTCCTTCAGGGGTTCGAATGAGCAGTTCTTC. Amino acids: CATSDSFRGSNEQFF.

This clonotype occurred a few times. The chain is built from TRBV6-5 and TRBJ1-1, with D unresolved. The CDR3 totals 13 residues. Trimming pared 1 base from V and 4 bases from J, leaving 7 bases between. Per the germline V gene, CDR1 is MNHEY and CDR2 is SVGAGI. The CDR3 DNA reads TGTGCCAGCAGTTACTGGGAGAGCACTGAAGCTTTCTTT. This sequence encodes CASSYWESTEAFF.

The chain is built from TRBV7-6 and TRBJ2-3, with D unresolved. With 4 bases removed from V and 2 bases from J, the gap between germline ends came to 7 bases. Germline CDR1 is SGHVS and CDR2 is FNYEAQ. The length of the CDR3 is 13 residues. The CDR3 sequence: CASSSRATDTQYF. The CDR3 bases are TGTGCCAGCAGCTCCCGGGCCACAGATACGCAGTATTTT.

This clonotype appeared a few times. The chain recombines TRBV5-1 with TRBJ2-2; 9 nucleotides match TRBD1. With 6 bases clipped from V and 4 bases from J, the junction kept 4 bases outside the gene matches. The germline V gene has CDR1 SGHRS and CDR2 YFSETQ. CDR3 length: 14 residues. The CDR3 reads CASNWDRATGELFF. CDR3 nucleotides: TGCGCCAGCAACTGGGACAGGGCCACCGGGGAGCTGTTTTTT.

This chain uses TRBV6-2 or TRBV6-3 with TRBJ1-2; 8 bases agree with TRBD1. CDR3 length: 12 amino acids. Germline-derived CDR1 and CDR2 are MNHEY and SVGEGT. V shed 5 bases and J 8 bases; nucleotides not matched to a gene: 4. Here the CDR3 reads CASSRTGRGYTF. The CDR3 DNA reads TGTGCCAGCAGTAGGACAGGGCGAGGCTACACCTTC.

This clonotype was counted between two and nine times. The chain joins TRBV7-9 to TRBJ2-2; possibly TRBD2 for D (5 bases). The CDR3 extends over 16 amino acids. With 8 bases removed from V and 3 bases from J, the gap between germline ends came to 19 bases. The germline V gene has CDR1 SEHNR and CDR2 FQNEAQ (reference sequence). CDR3: CASVGVDPRYTGELFF. CDR3 bases: TGTGCCAGCGTCGGGGTGGACCCGCGGTACACCGGGGAGCTGTTTTTT.

There are a few counts of this clonotype. V gene TRBV6-6 combines with J gene TRBJ2-1, with unresolved D. Germline V gene lookup returns CDR1 MNHNY and CDR2 SVGAGI (reference sequence). Trimming took off 2 bases at V and 1 base at J, with 12 bases between the two ends. CDR3 length equals 16 residues. CDR3 in DNA: TGTGCCAGCAGTTACCCCTCTGAGCGTTCCTACAATGAGCAGTTCTTC. This gives the protein CASSYPSERSYNEQFF.

The chain combines TRBV7-9 with TRBJ2-7, with TRBD2 matching over 7 bases. This CDR3 is 14 amino acids long. The trim removed 4 bases at V and 3 bases at J, leaving 6 bases unmatched. Germline CDR1 and CDR2: SEHNR and FQNEAQ (reference sequence). The CDR3 loop reads CASSSPSGGYEQYV. As DNA, the CDR3 is TGTGCCAGCAGCTCCCCCTCGGGAGGCTACGAGCAGTACGTC.

This clonotype was seen once. V and J are TRBV5-1 and TRBJ2-7, with D perhaps matching TRBD2 (6 bases). The CDR3 has 13 amino acids. V was trimmed by 0 bases and J by 5 bases, leaving 9 bases between them. Looked up from germline, CDR1 is SGHRS and CDR2 is YFSETQ. The CDR3 nucleotides are TGCGCCAGCAGCTTGGTACCGGGGGACGAGCAGTACGTC. Protein: CASSLVPGDEQYV.

The gene calls are TRBV12-5 and TRBJ1-3, with D uncertain. Germline loops: CDR1 LGHNT, CDR2 FRNRAP. CDR3 length: 13 residues. The germline V and J ends were trimmed by 3 bases and 8 bases, with 11 bases remaining between them. This CDR3 is CASGFGPRDTIYF. CDR3 in DNA: TGTGCTAGTGGTTTCGGCCCCCGGGACACCATATATTTT.

This chain joins TRBV4-1 and TRBJ2-2; TRBD1 is a possible D gene (6 bases). Germline CDR1 is MGHRA and CDR2 is YSYEKL. V was pared by 3 bases and J by 2 bases, with 10 bases between. The CDR3 covers 15 residues. CDR3 residues: CASSQEQGNTGELFF. The CDR3 nucleotides read TGCGCCAGCAGCCAGGAACAGGGAAACACCGGGGAGCTGTTTTTT.